Listed here are 22 T cell receptor beta chains from one sample, sequenced in a study of beta chain features in type 1 diabetes. Expressed TCRB transcripts got sequenced, as all isolated RNA was reverse transcribed. Profiled with immunoSEQ multiplex PCR; TCRdb holds only in-frame clones, not every one. The repertoire holds around 340,000 clones, with less than 20% as singletons. Material for sequencing was naive CD4+ T cells from blood. All receptors come from a woman aged 18-29 years in good health.

This clone showed up just a few times. The gene calls are TRBV2 and TRBJ1-5, with D possibly TRBD1 on 5 matching bases. The CDR3 totals 15 residues. Per germline, CDR1 SNHLY and CDR2 FYNNEI. The V and J ends lost 3 bases and 2 bases respectively, with 11 bases between them. The CDR3 reads CASSDGGIGNQPQHF. Here the CDR3 DNA reads TGTGCCAGCAGTGACGGGGGGATTGGCAATCAGCCCCAGCATTTT.

A few counts support this clone. The chain joins TRBV5-1 to TRBJ2-7; possibly TRBD1 for D (5 bases). CDR3 length: 12 residues. Germline CDR1 reads SGHRS; CDR2 reads YFSETQ. V shed 4 bases and J shed 5 bases, with 10 bases lying between them. CDR3 nucleotides: TGCGCCAGCAGCCTGGGGCTAGACGAGCAGTACTTC. It translates to CASSLGLDEQYF.

This chain links TRBV4-1 with TRBJ1-1; 9 nucleotides line up with TRBD1. Germline CDR1 reads MGHRA; CDR2 reads YSYEKL. This CDR3 is built from 16 residues. Unmatched junction bases numbered 13, after V lost 4 bases and J lost 7 bases. CDR3 sequence reads: CASSPRTGDEGSEAFF. In DNA form, the CDR3 reads TGCGCCAGCAGCCCTCGGACAGGGGATGAGGGTAGTGAAGCTTTCTTT.

V is TRBV7-9 and J is TRBJ2-7; D perhaps matches TRBD2 (7 bases). V lost 2 bases and J lost 0, with 17 bases in between. Germline V gene data show CDR1 as SEHNR and CDR2 as FQNEAQ (reference sequence). The CDR3 runs to 17 residues. CDR3 sequence reads: CASSLTPGGLSSYEQYF. The DNA of the CDR3 is TGTGCCAGCAGCTTAACCCCCGGGGGGCTCAGCTCCTACGAGCAGTACTTC.

This clone was counted a few times. The chain combines TRBV9 with TRBJ2-7; 8 nucleotides agree with TRBD1. The germline gives CDR1 SGDLS, CDR2 YYNGEE. This CDR3 contains 14 residues. The V and J ends lost 6 bases and 2 bases, in that order; junction bases with no gene match: 7. The CDR3 loop reads CASTPTGAPYEQYF. The CDR3 bases are TGTGCCAGCACCCCGACAGGGGCTCCCTACGAGCAGTACTTC.

A few counts support this clone. This is likely a read error, given that the CDR3 carries no conserved phenylalanine or tryptophan at its end. No DNA is shown, since the ends of the CDR3 on it are uncertain; the CDR3 is the one TCRdb lists. The V call is TRBV21-1, the J call TRBJ2-7; the table's D gene call, TRBD2, was not cross checked with the DNA. TRBV21-1 is described as a pseudogene. Both ends counted, the CDR3 spans 8 residues. The CDR3 is CASSPEMR.

For the CDR3, the DNA is TGCGCCAGCAGCTACGACAGGGTGACTGAAGCTTTCTTT. This translates into CASSYDRVTEAFF. This chain connects TRBV5-1 to TRBJ1-1, with 7 bases that match TRBD1. This CDR3 has 13 amino acids. Germline CDR1 is SGHRS and CDR2 is YFSETQ. After removal of 3 bases from V and 5 bases from J, the junction contained 4 bases not matched to a gene.

The rearrangement uses TRBV18 and TRBJ1-2; 7 bases fit TRBD1. V lost 3 bases to trimming and J lost 8 bases; unmatched junction nucleotides: 12. The CDR3 runs to 15 residues. CDR1 KGHSH and CDR2 LQKENI come from the germline V gene. The CDR3, as DNA: TGTGCCAGCTCACCCGACCGACAGGGATTAACCGGCTACACCTTC. Translated: CASSPDRQGLTGYTF. The whole variable domain, filled in from reference TRBV18 and TRBJ1-2, reads NAGVMQNPRHLVRRRGQEARLRCSPMKGHSHVYWYRQLPEEGLKFMVYLQKENIIDESGMPKERFSAEFPKEGPSILRIQQVVRGDSAAYFCASSPDRQGLTGYTFGSGTRLTVV.

A few counts support this clone. This rearrangement joins TRBV6-5 to TRBJ1-3; D gene ambiguous. The CDR3 sequence is 15 residues long. CDR1 MNHEY and CDR2 SVGAGI come from the germline V gene. Deletions cut 6 bases from V and 0 bases from J, with 12 bases between. The CDR3 DNA follows: TGTGCCAGCAGCCGGACTGCAAGCTCTGGAAACACCATATATTTT. This encodes CASSRTASSGNTIYF.

Here the CDR3 DNA reads TGTGCCAGCAGCGTAGGGACAGTTACCGGCGAGCAGTACTTC. Translation gives CASSVGTVTGEQYF. This rearrangement joins TRBV9 to TRBJ2-7, with a weak D call TRBD1 (6 bases). CDR1 and CDR2 from the germline V gene are SGDLS and YYNGEE. Trimming shortened V by 0 bases and J by 6 bases, and 13 bases separated the two germline ends. This CDR3 is 14 amino acids long.

The chain links TRBV5-1 to TRBJ2-7; TRBD2 matches at 9 bases. The length of the CDR3 is 16 residues. Germline V gene lookup returns CDR1 SGHRS and CDR2 YFSETQ. V lost 0 bases to trimming and J lost 4 bases; unmatched junction nucleotides: 8. This CDR3 is CASSLGISGSQYEQYF. The DNA of the CDR3 is TGCGCCAGCAGCTTGGGAATTAGCGGGAGTCAGTACGAGCAGTACTTC.

The chain recombines TRBV5-4 with TRBJ2-1, with D hard to call. Trimming stripped 0 bases from V and 6 bases from J, with 13 bases between. Germline CDR1 and CDR2: SGHNT and YYREEE (reference sequence). CDR3 length: 15 residues. The DNA of the CDR3 is TGTGCCAGCAGCTTGGGACTCCCGCCTCTCAATGAGCAGTTCTTC. Its translation: CASSLGLPPLNEQFF.

The chain employs TRBV4-2 and TRBJ1-2, with 7 positions matching TRBD1. The germline gives CDR1 LGHNA, CDR2 YNFKEQ. This CDR3 comprises 16 residues. The V gene end was trimmed by 2 bases and the J gene end by 5 bases; junction bases not matched to a gene: 11. CDR3 bases: TGTGCCAGCAGCCAAACCCCAGGGGGAGCTGGGTATGGCTACACCTTC. Its protein product is CASSQTPGGAGYGYTF.

This clone has a handful of counts. The J gene is TRBJ1-6, the V gene TRBV5-1; possible D gene TRBD1, 5 bases. V gave up 2 bases and J gave up 7 bases, with 10 bases separating them. Germline assignment: CDR1 SGHRS and CDR2 YFSETQ. The CDR3 is made up of 14 amino acids. The CDR3 loop is CASSLGQYNSPLHF. In nucleotides, the CDR3 is TGCGCCAGCAGCTTAGGACAATACAATTCACCCCTCCACTTT.

The chain joins TRBV5-1 to TRBJ2-2; 8 positions match TRBD2. The CDR3 runs 17 residues. Germline lookup yields CDR1 SGHRS and CDR2 YFSETQ. Trimming took 4 bases from V and 1 from J; bases not matched to a gene: 9. CDR3 in amino acids: CASSRTWLAGNTGELFF. The CDR3 DNA sequence: TGCGCCAGCAGCAGGACGTGGCTAGCGGGGAACACCGGGGAGCTGTTTTTT.

This clone has a handful of counts. The genes are TRBV7-9 and TRBJ1-5; D ambiguous. Germline V gene data show CDR1 as SEHNR and CDR2 as FQNEAQ (reference sequence). V was clipped by 6 bases and J by 2 bases, with 8 bases between them. The CDR3 loop spans 13 amino acids. CDR3 sequence: CASRNSGNQPQHF. The DNA for the CDR3 is TGTGCCAGCAGGAACAGTGGCAATCAGCCCCAGCATTTT.

Only a few counts were recorded for this clone. V usage is TRBV19 and J usage is TRBJ2-7, with D perhaps matching TRBD2 (5 bases). The CDR3 is made up of 16 amino acids. Germline assignment: CDR1 LNHDA and CDR2 SQIVND (reference sequence). V lost 3 bases and J lost 2, with 17 bases in between. This CDR3 reads CASSMEAHLATYEQYF. In DNA form, the CDR3 reads TGTGCCAGTAGTATGGAGGCACACTTGGCAACCTACGAGCAGTACTTC.

This clone was observed a few times. The V call is TRBV9, the J call TRBJ2-2; TRBD1 is a possible D gene (5 bases). Trimming took off 4 bases at V and 0 bases at J, with 13 bases between the two ends. This CDR3 is built from 16 residues. The germline gives CDR1 SGDLS, CDR2 YYNGEE. CDR3 sequence: CASSPPGLPNTGELFF. The CDR3 DNA reads TGTGCCAGCAGCCCCCCAGGGCTCCCGAACACCGGGGAGCTGTTTTTT.

This clone turned up a few times. J is TRBJ2-7 and V is TRBV2; 11 positions agree with TRBD2. J lost 4 bases, V lost 0 bases, and 8 bases had no gene match. The CDR3 covers 17 residues. The V gene's germline CDR1 is SNHLY and CDR2 FYNNEI. The CDR3 bases are TGTGCCAGCAGTGAAGCGCTACTAGCGGGAGATCTATACGAGCAGTACTTC. The encoded protein is CASSEALLAGDLYEQYF.

The V gene is TRBV4-3, the J gene TRBJ2-6; 9 nucleotides match TRBD2. V trimming: 4 bases; J trimming: 0 bases; junction bases outside the gene matches: 7. The CDR3 extends over 18 amino acids. The germline V gene has CDR1 LGHNA and CDR2 YSLEER. In DNA form, the CDR3 reads TGCGCCAGCAGCCTGGGTCTAGCGGGAAGCTCTGGGGCCAACGTCCTGACTTTC. It yields the protein CASSLGLAGSSGANVLTF.

The rearrangement uses TRBV13 and TRBJ1-3, with 8 nucleotides matching TRBD1. CDR1 is PRHDT and CDR2 is FYEKMQ in the germline V gene (reference sequence). V was pared by 2 bases and J by 4 bases, with 4 bases of the junction left unmatched. The CDR3 consists of 15 residues. CDR3 DNA sequence: TGTGCCAGCAGCTTACAGGGGGCAACGGGAAACACCATATATTTT. As protein: CASSLQGATGNTIYF.

In its sample, this clone was seen a few times. V and J are TRBV7-9 and TRBJ1-2; 7 bases are shared with TRBD1. The CDR3 loop spans 15 amino acids. The V gene end was trimmed by 5 bases and the J gene end by 2 bases; junction bases not matched to a gene: 8. Germline assignment: CDR1 SEHNR and CDR2 FQNEAQ (reference sequence). CDR3 loop: CASSLEARGNYGYTF. DNA for the CDR3: TGTGCCAGCAGCCTCGAGGCCAGGGGGAACTATGGCTACACCTTC.